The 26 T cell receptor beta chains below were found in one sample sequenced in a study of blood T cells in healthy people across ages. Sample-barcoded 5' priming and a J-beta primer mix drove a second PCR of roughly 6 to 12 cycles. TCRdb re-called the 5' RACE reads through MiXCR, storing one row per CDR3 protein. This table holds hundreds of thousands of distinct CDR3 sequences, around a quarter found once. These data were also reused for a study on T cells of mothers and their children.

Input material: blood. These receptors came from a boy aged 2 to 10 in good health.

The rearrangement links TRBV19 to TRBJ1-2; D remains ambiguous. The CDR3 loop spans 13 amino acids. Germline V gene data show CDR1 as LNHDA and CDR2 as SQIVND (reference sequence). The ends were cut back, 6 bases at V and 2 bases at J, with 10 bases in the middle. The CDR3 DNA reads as TGTGCCAGTAGCCAGCTTTCCAACTATGGCTACACCTTC. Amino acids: CASSQLSNYGYTF.

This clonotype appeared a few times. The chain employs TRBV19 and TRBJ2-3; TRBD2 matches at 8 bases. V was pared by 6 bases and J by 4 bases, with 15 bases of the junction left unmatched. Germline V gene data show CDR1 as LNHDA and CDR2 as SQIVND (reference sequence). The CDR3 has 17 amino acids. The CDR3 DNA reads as TGTGCCAGTAGGCTAACCGGACTAGCTATGCCGGCAGATACGCAGTATTTT. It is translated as CASRLTGLAMPADTQYF.

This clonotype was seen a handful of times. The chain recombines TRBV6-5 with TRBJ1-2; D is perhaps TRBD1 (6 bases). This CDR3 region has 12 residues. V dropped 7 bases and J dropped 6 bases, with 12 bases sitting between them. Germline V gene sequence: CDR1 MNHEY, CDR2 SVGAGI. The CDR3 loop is CASKRQEDGYTF. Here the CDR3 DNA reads TGTGCCAGCAAACGACAGGAGGATGGCTACACCTTC.

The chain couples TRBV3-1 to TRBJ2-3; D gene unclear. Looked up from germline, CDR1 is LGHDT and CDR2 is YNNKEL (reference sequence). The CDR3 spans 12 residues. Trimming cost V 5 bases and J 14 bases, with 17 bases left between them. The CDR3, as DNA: TGTGCCAGCAGCGGTGACCCTGGGGTGATGTATTTT. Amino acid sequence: CASSGDPGVMYF.

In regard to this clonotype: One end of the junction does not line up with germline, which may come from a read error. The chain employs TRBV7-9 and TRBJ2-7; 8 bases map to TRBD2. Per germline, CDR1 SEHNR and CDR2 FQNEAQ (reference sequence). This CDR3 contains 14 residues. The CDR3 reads CASSLEPGRAEQYF. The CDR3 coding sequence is TGTGCTAGCAGCTTAGAACCCGGGAGGGCCGAGCAGTACTTC.

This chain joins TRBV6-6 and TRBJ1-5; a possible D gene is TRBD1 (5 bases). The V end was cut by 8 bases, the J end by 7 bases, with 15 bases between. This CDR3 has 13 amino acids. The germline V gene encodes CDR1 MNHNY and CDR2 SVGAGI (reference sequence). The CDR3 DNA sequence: TGTGCCAGCGAAGGAGGGGTCGGGCAGCCCCAGCATTTT. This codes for CASEGGVGQPQHF.

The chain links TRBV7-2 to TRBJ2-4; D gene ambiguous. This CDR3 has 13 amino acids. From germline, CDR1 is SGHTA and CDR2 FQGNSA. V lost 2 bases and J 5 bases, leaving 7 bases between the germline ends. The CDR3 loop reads CASSLTVQNIQYF. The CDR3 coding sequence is TGTGCCAGCAGCTTAACAGTCCAAAACATTCAGTACTTC. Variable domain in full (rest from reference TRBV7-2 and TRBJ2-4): GAGVSQSPSNKVTEKGKDVELRCDPISGHTALYWYRQSLGQGLEFLIYFQGNSAPDKSGLPSDRFSAERTGGSVSTLTIQRTQQEDSAVYLCASSLTVQNIQYFGAGTRLSVL.

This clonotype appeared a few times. CDR3 region: CSAPPAARNQPQHF. The CDR3 nucleotides are TGCAGTGCTCCGCCAGCAGCCCGCAATCAGCCCCAGCATTTT. The chain couples TRBV20-1 to TRBJ1-5; D call uncertain. The CDR3 extends over 14 amino acids. Germline CDR1 DFQATT, CDR2 SNEGSKA (reference sequence). V was clipped by 5 bases and J by 2 bases, with 13 bases between them.

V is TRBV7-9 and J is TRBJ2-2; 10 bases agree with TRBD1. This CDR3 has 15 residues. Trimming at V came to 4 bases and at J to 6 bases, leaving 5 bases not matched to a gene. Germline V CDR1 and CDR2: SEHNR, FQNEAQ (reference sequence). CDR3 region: CASSSRQGAPGELFF. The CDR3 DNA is TGTGCCAGCAGCTCTAGACAGGGGGCTCCCGGGGAGCTGTTTTTT.

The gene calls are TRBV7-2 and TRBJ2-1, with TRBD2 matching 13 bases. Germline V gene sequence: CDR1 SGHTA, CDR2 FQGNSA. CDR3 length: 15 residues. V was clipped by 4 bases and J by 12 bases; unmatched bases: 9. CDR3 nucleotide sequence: TGTGCCAGCAGCTCCGGACTAGCGGGAGTACGCGTGCAGTTCTTC. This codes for CASSSGLAGVRVQFF.

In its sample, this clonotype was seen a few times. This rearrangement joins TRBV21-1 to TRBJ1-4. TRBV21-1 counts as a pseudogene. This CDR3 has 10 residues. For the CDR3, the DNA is TGTGCCAGCCCTTGTGAAAAACTGTTTTTT. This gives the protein CASPCEKLFF.

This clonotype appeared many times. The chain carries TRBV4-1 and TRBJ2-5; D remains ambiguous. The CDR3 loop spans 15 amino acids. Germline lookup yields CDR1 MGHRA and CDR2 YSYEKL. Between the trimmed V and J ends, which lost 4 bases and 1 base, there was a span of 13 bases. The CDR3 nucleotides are TGCGCCAGCAGCCCCTCCTGGCGTAGCCAAGAGACCCAGTACTTC. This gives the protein CASSPSWRSQETQYF.

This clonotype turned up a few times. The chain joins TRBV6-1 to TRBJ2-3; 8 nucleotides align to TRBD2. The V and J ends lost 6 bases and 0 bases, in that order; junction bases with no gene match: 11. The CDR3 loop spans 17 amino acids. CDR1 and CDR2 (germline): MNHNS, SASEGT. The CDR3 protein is CASRHRGGPTSTDTQYF. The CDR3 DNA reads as TGTGCCAGCAGACATCGGGGGGGTCCAACTAGCACAGATACGCAGTATTTT.

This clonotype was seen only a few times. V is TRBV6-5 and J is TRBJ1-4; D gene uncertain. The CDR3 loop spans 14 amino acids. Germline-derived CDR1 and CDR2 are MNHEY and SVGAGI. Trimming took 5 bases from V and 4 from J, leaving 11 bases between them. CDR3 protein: CASSIRPRNEKLFF. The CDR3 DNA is TGTGCCAGCAGTATAAGGCCCCGTAATGAAAAACTGTTTTTT.

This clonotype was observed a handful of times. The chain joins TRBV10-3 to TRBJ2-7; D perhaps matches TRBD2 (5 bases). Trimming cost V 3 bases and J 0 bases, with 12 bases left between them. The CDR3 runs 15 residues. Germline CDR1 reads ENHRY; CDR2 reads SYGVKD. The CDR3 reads CAISDGVGSSYEQYF. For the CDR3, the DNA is TGTGCCATCAGTGACGGGGTGGGGAGCTCCTACGAGCAGTACTTC.

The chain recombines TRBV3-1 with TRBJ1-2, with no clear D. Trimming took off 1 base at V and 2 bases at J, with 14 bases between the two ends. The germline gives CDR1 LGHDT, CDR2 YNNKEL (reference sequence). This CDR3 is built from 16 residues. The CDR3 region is CASSQVSRGWNYGYTF. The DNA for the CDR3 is TGTGCCAGCAGCCAAGTTAGTCGAGGATGGAACTATGGCTACACCTTC. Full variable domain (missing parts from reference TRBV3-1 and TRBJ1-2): DTAVSQTPKYLVTQMGNDKSIKCEQNLGHDTMYWYKQDSKKFLKIMFSYNNKELIINETVPNRFSPKSPDKAHLNLHINSLELGDSAVYFCASSQVSRGWNYGYTFGSGTRLTVV.

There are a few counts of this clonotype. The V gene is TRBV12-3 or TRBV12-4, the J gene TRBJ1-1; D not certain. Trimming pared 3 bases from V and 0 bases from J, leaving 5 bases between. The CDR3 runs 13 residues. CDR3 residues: CASSLSLNTEAFF. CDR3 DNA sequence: TGTGCCAGCAGTTTGTCCCTGAACACTGAAGCTTTCTTT.

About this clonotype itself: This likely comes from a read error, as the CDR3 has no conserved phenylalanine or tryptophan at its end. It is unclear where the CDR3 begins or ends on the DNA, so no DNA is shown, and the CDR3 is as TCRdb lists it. The CDR3 spells CASSPGSGGAPYI. This chain links TRBV12-3 or TRBV12-4 with TRBJ2-5; no check of the table's D call, TRBD2, against the DNA was made. The length of the CDR3 is 13 amino acids, counting both ends.

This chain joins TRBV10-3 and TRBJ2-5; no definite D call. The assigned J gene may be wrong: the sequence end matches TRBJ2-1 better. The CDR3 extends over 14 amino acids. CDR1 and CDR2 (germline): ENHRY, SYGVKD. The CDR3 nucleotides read TGTGCCAGCCTTTCCCCCCGTGGTCCGGGTGAGCAGTTCTTC. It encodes CASLSPRGPGEQFF.

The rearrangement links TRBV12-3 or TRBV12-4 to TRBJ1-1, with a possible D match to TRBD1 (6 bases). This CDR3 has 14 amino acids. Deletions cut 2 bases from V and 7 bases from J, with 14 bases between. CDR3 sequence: CASSLSRGPFEAFF. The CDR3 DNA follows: TGTGCCAGCAGTTTATCCAGGGGACCTTTTGAAGCTTTCTTT.

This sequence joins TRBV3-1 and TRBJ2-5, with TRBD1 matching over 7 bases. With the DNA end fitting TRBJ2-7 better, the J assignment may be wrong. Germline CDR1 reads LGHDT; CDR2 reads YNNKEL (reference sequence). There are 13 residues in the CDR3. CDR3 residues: CASSHDRAYEQYF. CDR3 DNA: TGTGCCAGCAGCCACGACAGGGCCTACGAGCAGTACTTC.

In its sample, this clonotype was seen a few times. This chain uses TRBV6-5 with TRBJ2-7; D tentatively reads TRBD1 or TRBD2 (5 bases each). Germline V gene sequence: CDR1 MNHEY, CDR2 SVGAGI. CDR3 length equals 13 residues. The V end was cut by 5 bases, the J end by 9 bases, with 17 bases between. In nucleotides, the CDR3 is TGTGCCAGCAGTAGGGACCCCCGGAGATGGCAGTACTTC. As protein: CASSRDPRRWQYF.

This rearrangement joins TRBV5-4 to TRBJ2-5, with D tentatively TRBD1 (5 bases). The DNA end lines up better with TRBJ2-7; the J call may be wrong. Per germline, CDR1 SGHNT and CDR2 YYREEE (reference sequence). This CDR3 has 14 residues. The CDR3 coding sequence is TGTGCCAGCAGCTGGTGGGGCCTTTTTTACGAGCAGTACTTC. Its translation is CASSWWGLFYEQYF.

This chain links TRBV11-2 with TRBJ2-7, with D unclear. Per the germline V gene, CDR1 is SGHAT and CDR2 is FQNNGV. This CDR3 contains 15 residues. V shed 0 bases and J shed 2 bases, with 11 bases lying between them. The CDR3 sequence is CASSLDDRVPYEQYF. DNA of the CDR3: TGTGCCAGCAGCTTAGATGATCGGGTTCCCTACGAGCAGTACTTC.

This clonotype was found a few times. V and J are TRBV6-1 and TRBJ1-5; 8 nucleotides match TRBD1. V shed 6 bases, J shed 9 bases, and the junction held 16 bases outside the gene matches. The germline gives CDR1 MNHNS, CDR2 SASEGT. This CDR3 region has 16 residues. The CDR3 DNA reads TGTGCCAGCAGGGTGACAGGGGACCCCTTTCGAGGGCCCCAGCATTTT. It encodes CASRVTGDPFRGPQHF.

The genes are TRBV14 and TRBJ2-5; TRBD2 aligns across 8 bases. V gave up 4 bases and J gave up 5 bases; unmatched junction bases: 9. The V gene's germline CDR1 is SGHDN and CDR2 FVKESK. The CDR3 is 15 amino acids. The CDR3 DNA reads TGTGCCAGCAGCCTCGGACTAGCCCCACGGGAGACCCAGTACTTC. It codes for CASSLGLAPRETQYF.